Following are 17 T cell receptor beta chains from one sample sequenced in a study of metastatic and nonmetastatic thyroid tumors. TCRdb re-analyzed the PCR reads using MiXCR. This sample has tens of thousands of clones, with roughly 23% found just once. No treatment of any kind had been given to any patient before thyroid surgery. The material sequenced was blood. The receptors derive from a female donor with papillary thyroid cancer or a benign thyroid nodule (not recorded which). Some clones in this sample may be carry-over from other donors' samples.

This clone showed up many times. CDR3: CASSIGTGGGETQYF. CDR3 coding DNA: TGTGCCAGTAGTATCGGGACAGGGGGAGGAGAGACCCAGTACTTC. V usage is TRBV19 and J usage is TRBJ2-5, with 11 bases identical to TRBD1. Germline loops: CDR1 LNHDA, CDR2 SQIVND (reference sequence). V was clipped by 3 bases and J by 4 bases; unmatched bases: 4. The length of the CDR3 is 15 residues.

About this clone itself: A junction boundary mismatches the germline segment, possibly from a read error. The CDR3 DNA reads as TGTGCTAGCAGCGCGGACCAGAGCTCCTACAATGAGCAGTTCTTC. This gives the protein CASSADQSSYNEQFF. V usage is TRBV7-7 and J usage is TRBJ2-1; no clear D gene. The germline gives CDR1 SSHAT, CDR2 FNYEAQ (reference sequence). This CDR3 is built from 15 residues.

This rearrangement joins TRBV28 to TRBJ1-1, with TRBD1 as a possible D gene (5 bases). V lost 8 bases, J lost 5 bases, and 15 bases lay in between. Germline V gives CDR1 MDHEN, CDR2 SYDVKM. This CDR3 is 13 amino acids long. CDR3 loop: CASLPGHRTEAFF. The DNA for the CDR3 is TGTGCCAGCCTGCCGGGGCATAGGACTGAAGCTTTCTTT.

This clone appeared a few times. The CDR3 nucleotides are TGTGCCAGCAGTTACCCGACCTACGAGCAGTACTTC. It translates to CASSYPTYEQYF. The chain uses TRBV28 and TRBJ2-7; the D is unclear. This CDR3 has 12 amino acids. V gave up 4 bases and J gave up 2 bases, with 6 bases separating them. Germline V gives CDR1 MDHEN, CDR2 SYDVKM.

This clone has just a few counts. The CDR3, as DNA: TGTGCCAGCAGTTACCGGACTAGCCAGGGGCTCAACAATGAGCAGTTCTTC. As protein: CASSYRTSQGLNNEQFF. The chain recombines TRBV6-6 with TRBJ2-1; 8 bases align to TRBD2. Trimming removed 2 bases from V and 5 bases from J; junction bases left unmatched: 11. There are 17 residues in the CDR3. Per germline, CDR1 MNHNY and CDR2 SVGAGI (reference sequence).

This clone was seen repeatedly, ten times or more. The chain links TRBV7-8 to TRBJ2-7; 9 positions match TRBD2. The CDR3 sequence is 14 residues long. The ends lost 5 bases at V and 5 bases at J; junction bases unmatched: 7. Germline V lookup: CDR1 SGHVS, CDR2 FQNEAQ. The CDR3 nucleotides are TGTGCCAGCAGCGAGGGACTAGCCGTTCACGAGCAGTACTTC. It translates to CASSEGLAVHEQYF.

This clone is labeled as medium-sized. Written as DNA, the CDR3 is TGTGCCAGCAGTCCAGACGGAAACTATGGCTACACCTTC. Translating gives CASSPDGNYGYTF. This chain joins TRBV27 and TRBJ1-2, with no clear D. Germline loops: CDR1 MNHEY, CDR2 SMNVEV (reference sequence). V was clipped by 5 bases and J by 2 bases, with 9 bases between them. This CDR3 has 13 residues.

This rearrangement joins TRBV6-1 to TRBJ2-7; no clear D gene. The CDR3 covers 13 residues. Germline CDR1 reads MNHNS; CDR2 reads SASEGT. Trimming removed 6 bases at V and 7 bases at J, with 16 bases between. The CDR3 here is CASSPIEEREQYF. The CDR3 bases are TGTGCCAGCAGCCCCATTGAAGAACGAGAGCAGTACTTC.

A remark on this clone: Germline is not matched at one junction end, which may reflect a read error. The chain uses TRBV30 and TRBJ1-1; D might be TRBD1 (5 bases). Germline V gene sequence: CDR1 GTSNPN, CDR2 SVGIG (reference sequence). The CDR3 loop spans 15 amino acids. The CDR3 DNA sequence: TGTGCCTGGAGTGACCCCTTTGGGGGGTACACTGAGGCTTTCTTT. Translated: CAWSDPFGGYTEAFF.

This clone was seen more than once but under ten times. The chain uses TRBV6-1 and TRBJ2-7; 9 bases map to TRBD1. Germline V lookup: CDR1 MNHNS, CDR2 SASEGT. The V and J ends lost 6 bases and 3 bases, in that order; junction bases with no gene match: 6. The CDR3 runs 14 residues. The chain's CDR3 is CASSRDRAFYEQYF. CDR3 bases: TGTGCCAGCAGCCGGGACAGGGCTTTCTACGAGCAGTACTTC.

This clone is medium-sized by share. The chain is built from TRBV7-9 and TRBJ2-1; no clear D gene. The V gene lost 7 bases and the J gene lost 3 bases, with 4 bases spanning the gap. Germline values: CDR1 SEHNR, CDR2 FQNEAQ (reference sequence). The CDR3 is 11 residues long. CDR3 protein: CASMGYNEQFF. In DNA, the CDR3 is TGTGCCAGCATGGGCTACAATGAGCAGTTCTTC. The full variable domain, its missing parts supplied by reference TRBV7-9 and TRBJ2-1, is DTGVSQNPRHKITKRGQNVTFRCDPISEHNRLYWYRQTLGQGPEFLTYFQNEAQLEKSRLLSDRFSAERPKGSFSTLEIQRTEQGDSAMYLCASMGYNEQFFGPGTRLTVL.

This clone was picked up many times. The chain employs TRBV4-3 and TRBJ2-5; 7 positions agree with TRBD2. Trimming at V came to 0 bases and at J to 5 bases, leaving 6 bases not matched to a gene. The CDR3 has 15 amino acids. Germline V gives CDR1 LGHNA, CDR2 YSLEER. CDR3 nucleotides: TGCGCCAGCAGCCAAGACTCGGGGGGAGGGGAGACCCAGTACTTC. Translated, it gives CASSQDSGGGETQYF.

The table lists this clone with a few counts. The same CDR3 is also encoded by other DNA sequences in this sample. V usage is TRBV18 and J usage is TRBJ2-3; D is perhaps TRBD1 (6 bases). The CDR3 extends over 15 amino acids. Germline CDR1 KGHSH, CDR2 LQKENI. Trimming stripped 8 bases from V and 7 bases from J, with 22 bases between. The CDR3 DNA is TGTGCCAGCGGTTCGGACAGTCAAAAACGGCATACGCAGTATTTT. It specifies CASGSDSQKRHTQYF.

Many counts were recorded for this clone. The chain employs TRBV12-3 or TRBV12-4 and TRBJ2-1, with TRBD2 identical over 13 bases. This CDR3 has 16 amino acids. The V and J ends lost 5 bases and 5 bases, in that order; junction bases with no gene match: 6. Here the CDR3 reads CASSLLLAGGHNEQFF. CDR3 sequence (DNA): TGTGCCAGCAGTCTTCTACTAGCGGGAGGGCACAATGAGCAGTTCTTC.

At least ten counts were recorded for this clone. The genes are TRBV16 and TRBJ2-7, with D perhaps TRBD1 or TRBD2 (5 bases each). V was shortened by 4 bases and J by 6 bases, with 10 bases between the two germline ends. CDR1 and CDR2 from the germline V gene are KGHSY and FQNENV. The CDR3 has 12 amino acids. The CDR3 spells CASSPLRGEQYF. The CDR3 DNA follows: TGTGCCAGCAGCCCCCTGAGGGGCGAGCAGTACTTC.

The rearrangement links TRBV9 to TRBJ2-2, with 8 positions matching TRBD2. This CDR3 contains 16 residues. The V segment lost 4 bases and the J segment 4 bases; nucleotides outside the gene matches: 9. The germline V gene has CDR1 SGDLS and CDR2 YYNGEE. CDR3 in DNA: TGTGCCAGCAGCCCTCGGGGGCGGGAGGCCACCGGGGAGCTGTTTTTT. This sequence encodes CASSPRGREATGELFF.

This clone appeared many times. The chain recombines TRBV20-1 with TRBJ1-2; D gene unclear. CDR1 DFQATT and CDR2 SNEGSKA come from the germline V gene (reference sequence). This CDR3 is built from 12 residues. The germline V and J ends were trimmed by 5 bases and 6 bases, with 13 bases remaining between them. The CDR3 loop reads CSARSGPDGYTF. CDR3 nucleotides: TGCAGTGCTCGATCGGGCCCCGATGGCTACACCTTC.